The rows below give T cell receptor beta chains drawn from one sample of a study of T cell responses to AZD1222 COVID-19 vaccine. Sequenced by immunoSEQ multiplex PCR; TCRdb stores in-frame clones only, minus some. The sample shows about 84,000 clones, about 85% of them seen only once. The input for sequencing was peripheral blood, taken on day 0 of AZD1222 vaccination. The receptors here all came from an adult in good health. The conserved cysteine and the conserved F or W are not part of the CDR3 here. The order of the fields is J gene, V gene, D gene, CDR3 protein. A D gene is named only where the DNA matches it firmly.

J gene: TRBJ2-1; V gene: TRBV29-1; D gene: .; CDR3 protein: SVDSFPSYNEQF
J gene: TRBJ1-3; V gene: TRBV14; D gene: .; CDR3 protein: ASSQIEEGRSGNTIY
J gene: TRBJ1-2; V gene: TRBV27; D gene: .; CDR3 protein: ASGETGRGKGYT
J gene: TRBJ1-3; V gene: TRBV4-1; D gene: TRBD1; CDR3 protein: ASSQAPRTGGGNTIY
J gene: TRBJ2-7; V gene: TRBV7-3; D gene: TRBD2; CDR3 protein: ASSRTSGRYEQY
J gene: TRBJ2-1; V gene: TRBV7-3; D gene: TRBD2; CDR3 protein: ASSLLAGGFNEQF
J gene: TRBJ1-2; V gene: TRBV19; D gene: TRBD1; CDR3 protein: ASASQWDSYGYT
J gene: TRBJ2-5; V gene: TRBV29-1; D gene: TRBD2; CDR3 protein: SVQLAGGRETQY
J gene: TRBJ1-2; V gene: TRBV2; D gene: TRBD1; CDR3 protein: ASSRGRGENNYGYT
J gene: TRBJ2-7; V gene: TRBV4-1; D gene: TRBD2; CDR3 protein: ASSQERTSVPYEQY
J gene: TRBJ1-1; V gene: TRBV27; D gene: TRBD1; CDR3 protein: ASRRPTQGAGTEAF
J gene: TRBJ2-2; V gene: TRBV6-5; D gene: .; CDR3 protein: ASNKVRMNTGELF
J gene: TRBJ1-1; V gene: TRBV25-1; D gene: .; CDR3 protein: ASSMWAEDTEAF
J gene: TRBJ1-2; V gene: TRBV5-1; D gene: .; CDR3 protein: ASSLAENYGYT
J gene: TRBJ1-2; V gene: TRBV2; D gene: .; CDR3 protein: ASSGLSGGYT
J gene: TRBJ2-7; V gene: TRBV30; D gene: TRBD2; CDR3 protein: AWSVRGRATYEQY
J gene: TRBJ1-1; V gene: TRBV6-5; D gene: TRBD1; CDR3 protein: ASSYSAGGSTEAF
J gene: TRBJ2-7; V gene: TRBV3-1/TRBV3-2; D gene: .; CDR3 protein: ASSQGLGLLTVRSSYEQY
J gene: TRBJ2-6; V gene: TRBV5-8; D gene: .; CDR3 protein: ASSPGTGANVLT
J gene: TRBJ2-1; V gene: TRBV10-2; D gene: .; CDR3 protein: ASNPSRGNYNEQF
J gene: TRBJ1-5; V gene: TRBV18; D gene: .; CDR3 protein: ASSPAERNQPQH
J gene: TRBJ1-6; V gene: TRBV7-2; D gene: .; CDR3 protein: ASSLGYGSGSLH
J gene: TRBJ1-4; V gene: TRBV2; D gene: .; CDR3 protein: ATLPATNEKLF
J gene: TRBJ1-1; V gene: TRBV5-1; D gene: .; CDR3 protein: ASSLRGDTEAF
J gene: TRBJ2-5; V gene: TRBV2; D gene: .; CDR3 protein: ASIGAGETQY
J gene: TRBJ2-1; V gene: TRBV21-1; D gene: .; CDR3 protein: ASSKGGTATYNEQF
J gene: TRBJ1-1; V gene: TRBV7-8; D gene: .; CDR3 protein: ASSLSGGNTEAF
J gene: TRBJ1-1; V gene: TRBV29-1; D gene: .; CDR3 protein: SAGQGSYTEAF
J gene: TRBJ2-1; V gene: TRBV28; D gene: .; CDR3 protein: ASRLNSYNEQF
J gene: TRBJ1-1; V gene: TRBV27; D gene: TRBD1; CDR3 protein: ASRPMTGVNTEAF
J gene: TRBJ2-1; V gene: TRBV5-6; D gene: TRBD2; CDR3 protein: ASSFSSGRWPDEQF
J gene: TRBJ2-7; V gene: TRBV4-1; D gene: .; CDR3 protein: ASSQDGGTSVAQY
J gene: TRBJ1-5; V gene: TRBV19; D gene: TRBD1; CDR3 protein: ASSTRTGRSNQPQH
J gene: TRBJ1-3; V gene: TRBV5-1; D gene: TRBD1; CDR3 protein: ASSLGGQGGNTIY
J gene: TRBJ1-5; V gene: TRBV30; D gene: TRBD1; CDR3 protein: AWSETGGGQPQH
J gene: TRBJ1-5; V gene: TRBV5-6; D gene: .; CDR3 protein: ASSLWGLGSNQPQH
J gene: TRBJ2-2; V gene: TRBV11-2; D gene: .; CDR3 protein: ASSAQRDTGELF
J gene: TRBJ1-2; V gene: TRBV2; D gene: .; CDR3 protein: ASRPGSYGYT
J gene: TRBJ1-2; V gene: TRBV9; D gene: .; CDR3 protein: ASSTSGGYT
J gene: TRBJ2-2; V gene: TRBV19; D gene: TRBD1; CDR3 protein: ASRDRGNTGELF
J gene: TRBJ2-3; V gene: TRBV5-1; D gene: .; CDR3 protein: ASSPGLTLSTDTQY
J gene: TRBJ2-7; V gene: TRBV20-1; D gene: .; CDR3 protein: SARGPYEQY
J gene: TRBJ2-2; V gene: TRBV20-1; D gene: .; CDR3 protein: SASGNPGQNTGELF
J gene: TRBJ1-4; V gene: TRBV14; D gene: .; CDR3 protein: ASSPSWRVREKLF
J gene: TRBJ2-7; V gene: TRBV20-1; D gene: TRBD2; CDR3 protein: SASRAGVFYEQY
J gene: TRBJ1-3; V gene: TRBV19; D gene: .; CDR3 protein: ASRIPGSGNTIY
J gene: TRBJ1-1; V gene: TRBV15; D gene: .; CDR3 protein: ATSRDRGGRTEAF
J gene: TRBJ2-1; V gene: TRBV11-3; D gene: TRBD2; CDR3 protein: ASSLELAGYNEQF
J gene: TRBJ2-7; V gene: TRBV4-1; D gene: .; CDR3 protein: ASSLETGTLSYEQY
J gene: TRBJ2-7; V gene: TRBV9; D gene: .; CDR3 protein: ASSVDSRGTYEQY
J gene: TRBJ1-1; V gene: TRBV11-2; D gene: .; CDR3 protein: ASSFPNTEAF